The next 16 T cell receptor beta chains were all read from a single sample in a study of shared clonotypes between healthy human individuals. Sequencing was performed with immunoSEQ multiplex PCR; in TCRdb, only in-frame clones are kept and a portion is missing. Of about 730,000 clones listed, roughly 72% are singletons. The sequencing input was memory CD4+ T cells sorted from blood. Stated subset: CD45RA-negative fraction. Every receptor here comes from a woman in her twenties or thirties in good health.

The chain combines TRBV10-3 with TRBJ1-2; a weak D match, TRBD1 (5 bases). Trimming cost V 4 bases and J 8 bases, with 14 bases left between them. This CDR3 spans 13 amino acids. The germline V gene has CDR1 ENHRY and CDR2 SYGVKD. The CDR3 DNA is TGTGCCATCAGTGCTAGCCTGGGGGACGGCTACACCTTC. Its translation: CAISASLGDGYTF.

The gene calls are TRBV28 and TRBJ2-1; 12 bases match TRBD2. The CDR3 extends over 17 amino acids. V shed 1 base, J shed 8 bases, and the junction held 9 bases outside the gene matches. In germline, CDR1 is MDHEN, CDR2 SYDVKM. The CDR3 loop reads CASSLFPSGRDGDEQFF. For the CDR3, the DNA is TGTGCCAGCAGTTTATTCCCTAGCGGGAGGGACGGAGATGAGCAGTTCTTC. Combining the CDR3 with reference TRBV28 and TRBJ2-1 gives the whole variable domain DVKVTQSSRYLVKRTGEKVFLECVQDMDHENMFWYRQDPGLGLRLIYFSYDVKMKEKGDIPEGYSVSREKKERFSLILESASTNQTSMYLCASSLFPSGRDGDEQFFGPGTRLTVL.

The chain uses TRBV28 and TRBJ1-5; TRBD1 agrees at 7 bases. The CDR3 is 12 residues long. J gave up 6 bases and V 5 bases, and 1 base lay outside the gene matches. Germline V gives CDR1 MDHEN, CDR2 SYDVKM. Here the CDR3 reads CASSGDSQPQHF. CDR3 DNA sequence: TGTGCCAGCAGTGGGGACAGTCAGCCCCAGCATTTT.

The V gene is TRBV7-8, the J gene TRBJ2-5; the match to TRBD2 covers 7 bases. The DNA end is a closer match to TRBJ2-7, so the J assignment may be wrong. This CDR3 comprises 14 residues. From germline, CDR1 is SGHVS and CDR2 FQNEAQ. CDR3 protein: CASSQSGTTYEQYF. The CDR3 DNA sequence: TGTGCCAGCAGCCAAAGCGGGACGACCTACGAGCAGTACTTC.

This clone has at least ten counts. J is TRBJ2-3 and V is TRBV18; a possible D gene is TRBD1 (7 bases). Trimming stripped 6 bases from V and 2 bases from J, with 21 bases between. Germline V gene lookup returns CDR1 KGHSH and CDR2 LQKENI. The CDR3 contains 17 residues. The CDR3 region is CASSPIAGQYNTDTQYF. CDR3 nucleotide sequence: TGTGCCAGCTCCCCCATTGCGGGACAGTACAACACAGATACGCAGTATTTT.

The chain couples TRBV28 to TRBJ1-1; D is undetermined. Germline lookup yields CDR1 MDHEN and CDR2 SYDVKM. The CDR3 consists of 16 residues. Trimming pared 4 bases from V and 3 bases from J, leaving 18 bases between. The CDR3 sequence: CASSSQTGILDTEAFF. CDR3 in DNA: TGTGCCAGCAGTTCACAAACCGGGATATTGGACACTGAAGCTTTCTTT.

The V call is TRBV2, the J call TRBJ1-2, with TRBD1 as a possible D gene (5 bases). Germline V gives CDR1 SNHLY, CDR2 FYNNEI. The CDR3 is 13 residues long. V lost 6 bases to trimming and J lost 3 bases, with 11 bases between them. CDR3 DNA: TGTGCCAGCAGCGCGGGACTCGACTATGGCTACACCTTC. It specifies CASSAGLDYGYTF.

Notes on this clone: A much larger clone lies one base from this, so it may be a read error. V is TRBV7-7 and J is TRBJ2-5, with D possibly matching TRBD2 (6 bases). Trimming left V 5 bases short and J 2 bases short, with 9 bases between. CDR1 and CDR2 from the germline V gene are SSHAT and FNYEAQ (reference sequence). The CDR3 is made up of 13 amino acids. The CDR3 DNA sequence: TGTGCCAGCAGCACGGGACTTCAAGAGACCCAGTACTTC. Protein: CASSTGLQETQYF.

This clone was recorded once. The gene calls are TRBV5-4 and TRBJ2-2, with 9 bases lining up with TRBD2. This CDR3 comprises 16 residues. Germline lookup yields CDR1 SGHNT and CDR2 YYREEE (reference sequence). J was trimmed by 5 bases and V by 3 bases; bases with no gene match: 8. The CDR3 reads CASSSPRGRATGELFF. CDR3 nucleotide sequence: TGTGCCAGCAGCTCCCCTCGCGGGAGGGCAACCGGGGAGCTGTTTTTT.

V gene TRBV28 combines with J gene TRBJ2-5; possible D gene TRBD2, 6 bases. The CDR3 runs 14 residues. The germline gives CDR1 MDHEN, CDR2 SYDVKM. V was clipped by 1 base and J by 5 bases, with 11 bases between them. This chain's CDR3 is CASSLSLAGETQYF. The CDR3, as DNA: TGTGCCAGCAGTTTATCACTAGCTGGGGAGACCCAGTACTTC.

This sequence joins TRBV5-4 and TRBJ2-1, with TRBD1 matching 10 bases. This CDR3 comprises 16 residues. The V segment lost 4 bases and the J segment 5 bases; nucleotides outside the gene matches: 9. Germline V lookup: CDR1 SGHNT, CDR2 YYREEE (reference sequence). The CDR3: CASSRQTGTGDNEQFF. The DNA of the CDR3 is TGTGCCAGCAGCCGACAAACCGGGACAGGGGACAATGAGCAGTTCTTC. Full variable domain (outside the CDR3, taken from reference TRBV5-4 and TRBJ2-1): ETGVTQSPTHLIKTRGQQVTLRCSSQSGHNTVSWYQQALGQGPQFIFQYYREEENGRGNFPPRFSGLQFPNYSSELNVNALELDDSALYLCASSRQTGTGDNEQFFGPGTRLTVL.

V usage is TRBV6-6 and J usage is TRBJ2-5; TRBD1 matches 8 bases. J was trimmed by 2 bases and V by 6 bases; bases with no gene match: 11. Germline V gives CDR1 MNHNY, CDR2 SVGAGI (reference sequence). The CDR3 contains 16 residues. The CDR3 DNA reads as TGTGCCAGCAGCGCCAAGGGGGACAGGAAACAAGAGACCCAGTACTTC. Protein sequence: CASSAKGDRKQETQYF.

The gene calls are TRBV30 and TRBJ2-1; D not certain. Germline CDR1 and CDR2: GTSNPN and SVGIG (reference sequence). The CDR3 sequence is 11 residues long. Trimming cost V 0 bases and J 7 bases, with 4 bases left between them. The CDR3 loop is CAWSVRNEQFF. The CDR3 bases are TGTGCCTGGAGTGTTCGGAATGAGCAGTTCTTC. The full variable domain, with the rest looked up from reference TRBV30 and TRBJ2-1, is SQTIHQWPATLVQPVGSPLSLECTVEGTSNPNLYWYRQAAGRGLQLLFYSVGIGQISSEVPQNLSASRPQDRQFILSSKKLLLSDSGFYLCAWSVRNEQFFGPGTRLTVL.

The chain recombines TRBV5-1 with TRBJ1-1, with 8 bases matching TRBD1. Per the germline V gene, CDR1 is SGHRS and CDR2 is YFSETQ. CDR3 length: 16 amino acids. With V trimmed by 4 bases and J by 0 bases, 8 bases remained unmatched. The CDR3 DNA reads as TGCGCCAGCAGCACAACCGGGACAGGCTTGAACACTGAAGCTTTCTTT. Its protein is CASSTTGTGLNTEAFF. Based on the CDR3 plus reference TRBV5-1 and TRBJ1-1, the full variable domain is KAGVTQTPRYLIKTRGQQVTLSCSPISGHRSVSWYQQTPGQGLQFLFEYFSETQRNKGNFPGRFSGRQFSNSRSEMNVSTLELGDSALYLCASSTTGTGLNTEAFFGQGTRLTVV.

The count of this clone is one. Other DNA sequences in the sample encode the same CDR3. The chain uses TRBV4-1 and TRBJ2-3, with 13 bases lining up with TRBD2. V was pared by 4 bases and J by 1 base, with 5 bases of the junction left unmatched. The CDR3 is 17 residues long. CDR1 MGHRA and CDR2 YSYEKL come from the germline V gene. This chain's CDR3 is CASSPRTSGRGTDTQYF. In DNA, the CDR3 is TGCGCCAGCAGCCCCCGGACTAGCGGGAGAGGCACAGATACGCAGTATTTT.

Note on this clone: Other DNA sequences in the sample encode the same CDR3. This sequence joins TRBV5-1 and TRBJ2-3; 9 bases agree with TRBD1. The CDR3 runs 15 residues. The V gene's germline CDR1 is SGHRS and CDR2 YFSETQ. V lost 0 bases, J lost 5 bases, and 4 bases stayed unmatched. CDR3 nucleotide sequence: TGCGCCAGCAGCTTGGAGGGACAGGGAGGAGATACGCAGTATTTT. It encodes CASSLEGQGGDTQYF.